This T cell receptor beta chain was sequenced for a study of T cells after yellow fever vaccination. This clonotype was detected a few times. TCRdb called the 5' RACE reads again in MiXCR, with one record for every CDR3 protein. The data hold a few hundred thousand distinct CDR3 sequences, with roughly 8% observed a single time. CDR1 and CDR2 from the germline V gene are SGHTA and FQGNSA. The length of the CDR3 is 14 residues. V lost 3 bases to trimming and J lost 6 bases, with 14 bases between them. The chain has TRBV7-2 and TRBJ2-5, with a possible D match to TRBD2 (7 bases). The origin of this receptor is a man between 18 and 35 years old who received the YFV17D yellow fever vaccine. Sequenced material: PBMCs, taken approximately 47 days after the first yellow fever vaccination. DNA for the CDR3: TGTGCCAGCAGCTTCTCTGCGGGGGCGAAGACCCAGTACTTC. As protein: CASSFSAGAKTQYF.